The 13 T cell receptor beta chains given below trace back to one sample, sequenced in a study of blood T cell repertoires in COVID-19. Some clones are missing from TCRdb's copy, which holds only in-frame ones; the method was immunoSEQ multiplex PCR. Of 390,000 or so clones listed, 80% to 85% are singletons. Material: PBMCs or T cells enriched from blood (not recorded which). These receptors were taken from a woman aged 45-65 years who had recovered from COVID-19.

The chain joins TRBV7-2 to TRBJ2-6; D not certain. This CDR3 has 17 amino acids. The V end lost 1 base, the J end lost 1 base, and 11 bases lay between the germline ends. The V gene's germline CDR1 is SGHTA and CDR2 FQGNSA. CDR3 nucleotide sequence: TGTGCCAGCAGCTTAGTGAAAGCCAATTCTGGGGCCAACGTCCTGACTTTC. As protein: CASSLVKANSGANVLTF.

This chain joins TRBV3-1 (or the pseudogene TRBV3-2) and TRBJ2-3; TRBD2 matches at 10 bases. This CDR3 contains 18 residues. Per germline, CDR1 LGHDT and CDR2 YNNKEL (reference sequence). V was clipped by 4 bases and J by 1 base; unmatched bases: 11. The CDR3 region is CASSPVNQREGGTDTQYF. The CDR3 nucleotides read TGTGCCAGCAGCCCCGTAAATCAGCGGGAGGGCGGCACAGATACGCAGTATTTT.

The chain carries TRBV7-9 and TRBJ1-1; TRBD1 is a possible D gene (6 bases). The CDR3 is 15 residues long. From germline, CDR1 is SEHNR and CDR2 FQNEAQ (reference sequence). The V and J ends lost 5 bases and 4 bases respectively, with 17 bases between them. The CDR3 DNA is TGTGCCAGCAGCACCCAAGGGGGGGTGAGCACTGAAGCTTTCTTT. Protein product: CASSTQGGVSTEAFF.

This clone has only one observation. The J gene is TRBJ1-5, the V gene TRBV7-8, with a tentative D call TRBD1 (6 bases). CDR3 length: 14 residues. Deletions cut 0 bases from V and 5 bases from J, with 8 bases between. CDR1 and CDR2 (germline): SGHVS, FQNEAQ. The CDR3 DNA follows: TGTGCCAGCAGCTTAGCGGGGGCGGATCAGCCCCAGCATTTT. Encoded protein: CASSLAGADQPQHF. Full variable domain (rest looked up from reference TRBV7-8 and TRBJ1-5): GAGVSQSPRYKVAKRGQDVALRCDPISGHVSLFWYQQALGQGPEFLTYFQNEAQLDKSGLPSDRFFAERPEGSVSTLKIQRTQQEDSAVYLCASSLAGADQPQHFGDGTRLSIL.

The chain recombines TRBV2 with TRBJ1-1; tentative D call: TRBD1 (5 bases). V lost 6 bases, J lost 4 bases, and 15 bases lay in between. This CDR3 contains 14 residues. CDR1 SNHLY and CDR2 FYNNEI come from the germline V gene. The chain's CDR3 is CASRLGGRGTEAFF. CDR3 in DNA: TGTGCCAGCAGGCTGGGGGGTAGGGGCACTGAAGCTTTCTTT.

The chain couples TRBV27 to TRBJ1-2; tentatively, D is TRBD1 (5 bases). Germline assignment: CDR1 MNHEY and CDR2 SMNVEV (reference sequence). There are 15 residues in the CDR3. Trimming pared 5 bases from V and 5 bases from J, leaving 18 bases between. The CDR3, as DNA: TGTGCCAGCAGTCCCGTACGTGGGGCGAAGTATGGCTACACCTTC. Residues: CASSPVRGAKYGYTF.

The rearrangement joins TRBV10-1 to TRBJ2-3, with a weak D call TRBD2 (5 bases). The germline gives CDR1 WNHNN, CDR2 SYGVQD (reference sequence). CDR3 length equals 13 residues. CDR3 region: CATTGRGTDTQYF. In nucleotides, the CDR3 is TGCGCTACCACCGGGCGGGGCACAGATACGCAGTATTTT.

V gene TRBV19 combines with J gene TRBJ2-5; D possibly corresponds to TRBD2 (6 bases). Germline CDR1 LNHDA, CDR2 SQIVND (reference sequence). The CDR3 loop spans 15 amino acids. V gave up 1 base and J gave up 2 bases, with 11 bases separating them. The CDR3 spells CASSIGGTLQETQYF. The CDR3 bases are TGTGCCAGTAGTATAGGCGGGACCCTACAAGAGACCCAGTACTTC.

This chain links TRBV11-3 with TRBJ2-7, with 8 bases matching TRBD1. Germline CDR1 SGHNT, CDR2 YENEEA. The CDR3 is 17 amino acids. Trimming took 4 bases from V and 0 from J; bases not matched to a gene: 11. The CDR3 reads CASSSSPWTGSSYEQYF. For the CDR3, the DNA is TGTGCCAGCAGCTCGAGCCCCTGGACAGGGAGCTCCTACGAGCAGTACTTC.

Note on this clone: Other DNA sequences in the same sample also yield this CDR3. This chain joins TRBV6-5 and TRBJ1-1, with 8 bases that match TRBD1. CDR3 length: 13 amino acids. Trimming at V came to 6 bases and at J to 4 bases, leaving 4 bases not matched to a gene. Per the germline V gene, CDR1 is MNHEY and CDR2 is SVGAGI. The chain's CDR3 is CASRSTGGTEAFF. CDR3 in DNA: TGTGCCAGCAGGAGCACAGGGGGCACTGAAGCTTTCTTT.

The sample holds one count of this clone. The CDR3 here is CASSFSAGAGGQPQHF. Here the CDR3 DNA reads TGTGCCAGCAGCTTCTCCGCGGGGGCCGGGGGTCAGCCCCAGCATTTT. The V gene is TRBV5-5, the J gene TRBJ1-5, with D possibly being TRBD1 (6 bases). Trimming removed 2 bases from V and 6 bases from J, with 18 bases in between. This CDR3 has 16 amino acids. The V gene's germline CDR1 is SGHKS and CDR2 YYEKEE (reference sequence).

This chain joins TRBV6-2 or TRBV6-3 and TRBJ2-7, with TRBD1 matching over 7 bases. CDR1 MNHEY and CDR2 SVGEGT come from the germline V gene. The CDR3 has 16 residues. Trimming at V came to 5 bases and at J to 2 bases, leaving 12 bases not matched to a gene. CDR3 in amino acids: CASSLPSRDRTYEQYF. The CDR3 DNA follows: TGTGCCAGCAGTCTACCCTCGAGGGACAGAACCTACGAGCAGTACTTC.

The rearrangement joins TRBV18 to TRBJ1-1; no firm D call. Trimming left V 1 base short and J 0 bases short, with 12 bases between. Germline V lookup: CDR1 KGHSH, CDR2 LQKENI. This CDR3 comprises 16 residues. The chain's CDR3 is CASSPLAEVMNTEAFF. DNA for the CDR3: TGTGCCAGCTCACCACTGGCAGAGGTTATGAACACTGAAGCTTTCTTT.